The 17 T cell receptor beta chains below come from one sample, sequenced in a study of sequential checkpoint blockade in melanoma. The assay was immunoSEQ multiplex PCR, and TCRdb's table has in-frame clones only and misses some. This table has 5,000 to 6,000 clones, 20% to 25% appearing once. The treatment denotes: randomized to nivolumab then ipilimumab (arm A) or the reverse (arm B). Material: tumor tissue (inferred from file names), obtained from a patient given nivolumab and ipilimumab in sequence. The receptor set was obtained from a human donor with melanoma.

This clone was seen many times. The V call is TRBV9, the J call TRBJ1-2, with 9 bases fitting TRBD1. The CDR3 spans 14 residues. V shed 3 bases and J 2 bases; nucleotides not matched to a gene: 2. Germline V gene data show CDR1 as SGDLS and CDR2 as YYNGEE. DNA for the CDR3: TGTGCCAGCAGCGGCGGGACAGGGAACTATGGCTACACCTTC. Translated: CASSGGTGNYGYTF.

J is TRBJ2-3 and V is TRBV18; 11 bases are a match to TRBD2. The germline CDR1 and CDR2 sequences are KGHSH and LQKENI. Trimming removed 8 bases from V and 0 bases from J; junction bases left unmatched: 1. The CDR3 spans 14 residues. For the CDR3, the DNA is TGTGCCAGCCGGACTAGCGGGAGCACAGATACGCAGTATTTT. This codes for CASRTSGSTDTQYF.

This clone is labeled as medium-sized. The chain joins TRBV11-3 to TRBJ2-1, with D unresolved. Germline V gene sequence: CDR1 SGHNT, CDR2 YENEEA. V was trimmed by 2 bases and J by 2 bases, leaving 7 bases between them. The CDR3 is 14 residues long. CDR3 loop: CASSLSIAYNEQFF. Here the CDR3 DNA reads TGTGCCAGCAGCTTAAGCATCGCCTACAATGAGCAGTTCTTC.

The chain has TRBV28 and TRBJ1-2; TRBD1 might be the D (5 bases). V lost 3 bases and J 2 bases, leaving 10 bases between the germline ends. From germline, CDR1 is MDHEN and CDR2 SYDVKM. The CDR3 is made up of 14 amino acids. DNA of the CDR3: TGTGCCAGCAGTTTCAATTGGGGGAACTATGGCTACACCTTC. Translating gives CASSFNWGNYGYTF.

The rearrangement uses TRBV19 and TRBJ2-3; 7 bases fit TRBD2. Germline V gene data show CDR1 as LNHDA and CDR2 as SQIVND (reference sequence). Trimming at V came to 4 bases and at J to 4 bases, leaving 5 bases not matched to a gene. This CDR3 comprises 14 residues. The CDR3 coding sequence is TGTGCCAGTAGTAGGGGGGGGTTACCAGATACGCAGTATTTT. Its translation: CASSRGGLPDTQYF.

A few counts support this clone. The J gene is TRBJ1-3, the V gene TRBV28, with a possible D match to TRBD1 (6 bases). This CDR3 region has 15 residues. The germline V gene has CDR1 MDHEN and CDR2 SYDVKM. With 6 bases removed from V and 1 base from J, the gap between germline ends came to 13 bases. CDR3 coding DNA: TGTGCCAGCAGACCACAGGGAAGATCTGGAAACACCATATATTTT. This codes for CASRPQGRSGNTIYF.

The V gene is TRBV10-2, the J gene TRBJ1-6; a weak D match, TRBD1 (5 bases). CDR1 WSHSY and CDR2 SAAADI come from the germline V gene. Trimming removed 6 bases at V and 11 bases at J, with 14 bases between. The CDR3 is 13 amino acids. The CDR3, as DNA: TGCGCCAGCAGCTGGGACCCGGGAGCACCCCTCCACTTT. The encoded protein is CASSWDPGAPLHF.

This clone occurred many times. V and J are TRBV9 and TRBJ2-5; 8 bases are shared with TRBD2. Looked up from germline, CDR1 is SGDLS and CDR2 is YYNGEE. The V and J ends lost 3 bases and 2 bases, in that order; junction bases with no gene match: 9. CDR3 length: 16 amino acids. This CDR3 is CASSARAGGRQETQYF. In nucleotides, the CDR3 is TGTGCCAGCAGCGCAAGGGCGGGGGGCCGACAAGAGACCCAGTACTTC.

This clone was recorded a few times. The rearrangement uses TRBV28 and TRBJ2-1; possibly TRBD1 for D (5 bases). The CDR3 is 17 amino acids. Germline loops: CDR1 MDHEN, CDR2 SYDVKM. Trimming stripped 5 bases from V and 5 bases from J, with 22 bases between. The CDR3 region has the DNA TGTGCCAGCAGTATCCAAAGACAGACCGGGCGACACAATGAGCAGTTCTTC. Translating gives CASSIQRQTGRHNEQFF. Supplemented by reference TRBV28 and TRBJ2-1, the full variable domain reads DVKVTQSSRYLVKRTGEKVFLECVQDMDHENMFWYRQDPGLGLRLIYFSYDVKMKEKGDIPEGYSVSREKKERFSLILESASTNQTSMYLCASSIQRQTGRHNEQFFGPGTRLTVL.

This clone counts as medium-sized. For the CDR3, the DNA is TGTGCCAGCAGTTACGGAGCGGGGGTTCAAGATACGCAGTATTTT. Amino acid sequence: CASSYGAGVQDTQYF. The chain couples TRBV6-8 to TRBJ2-3; TRBD2 aligns across 8 bases. V lost 2 bases, J lost 5 bases, and 6 bases stayed unmatched. The length of the CDR3 is 15 residues. The germline V gene encodes CDR1 MNHGY and CDR2 SAAAGT.

V is TRBV5-1 and J is TRBJ1-6; TRBD1 might be the D (5 bases). Per germline, CDR1 SGHRS and CDR2 YFSETQ. The ends were cut back, 0 bases at V and 5 bases at J, with 9 bases in the middle. The CDR3 extends over 15 amino acids. The CDR3, as DNA: TGCGCCAGCAGCTTGGTTCAGGGTGATAATTCACCCCTCCACTTT. Its protein is CASSLVQGDNSPLHF.

This rearrangement joins TRBV14 to TRBJ2-7; TRBD1 might be the D (6 bases). V was pared by 0 bases and J by 3 bases, with 18 bases between. From germline, CDR1 is SGHDN and CDR2 FVKESK. The CDR3 totals 17 residues. CDR3 loop: CASSQDRSLAGDYEQYF. The CDR3 bases are TGTGCCAGCAGCCAAGATCGTTCCTTGGCAGGGGACTACGAGCAGTACTTC.

This clone was seen a few times. The chain joins TRBV15 to TRBJ1-5; D is unclear. V lost 1 base, J lost 0 bases, and 7 bases lay in between. The CDR3 is 15 amino acids. Germline CDR1 is LNHNV and CDR2 is YYDKDF (reference sequence). CDR3 sequence (DNA): TGTGCCACCAGCAGAGGCGACGATAGCAATCAGCCCCAGCATTTT. Its protein is CATSRGDDSNQPQHF.

This chain joins TRBV30 and TRBJ2-7; TRBD2 might be the D (5 bases). V dropped 7 bases and J dropped 3 bases, with 10 bases sitting between them. The CDR3 is 11 residues long. Germline V CDR1 and CDR2: GTSNPN, SVGIG (reference sequence). This CDR3 reads CAYSRDYEQYF. As DNA, the CDR3 is TGTGCCTACTCGAGGGACTACGAGCAGTACTTC.

This clone was detected ten times or more. CDR3 sequence: CASSQPTGPQETQYF. CDR3 DNA sequence: TGTGCCAGCAGCCAACCGACGGGCCCCCAAGAGACCCAGTACTTC. The chain is built from TRBV9 and TRBJ2-5; D is uncertain. This CDR3 spans 15 amino acids. V was trimmed by 4 bases and J by 1 base, leaving 14 bases between them. Per the germline V gene, CDR1 is SGDLS and CDR2 is YYNGEE.

This clone was seen a few times. The chain joins TRBV6-1 to TRBJ1-3; D not resolved. The CDR3 is made up of 14 amino acids. With 1 base removed from V and 2 bases from J, the gap between germline ends came to 6 bases. CDR1 and CDR2 from the germline V gene are MNHNS and SASEGT. This CDR3 is CASSEVDTGNTIYF. Written as DNA, the CDR3 is TGTGCCAGCAGTGAAGTTGACACTGGAAACACCATATATTTT.

This clone has a single count. The rearrangement joins TRBV19 to TRBJ1-2, with 9 bases identical to TRBD1. CDR3 length: 18 amino acids. Germline CDR1 is LNHDA and CDR2 is SQIVND (reference sequence). Losses at the gene ends were 4 bases for V and 0 bases for J; bases not matched to a gene: 12. CDR3 amino acids: CASSTPRQGETTNYGYTF. The CDR3 nucleotides read TGTGCCAGTAGTACCCCCCGACAGGGGGAGACTACTAACTATGGCTACACCTTC.